This T cell receptor beta chain is from a study of blood T cells in healthy people across ages. General study points: Roughly linear declines in TCR beta diversity per million T cells occurred with age. More naive CD4+ cells and higher diversity were found in long-lived than in aged donors.

With a J-beta primer mix and a sample-barcoded 5' primer, a second PCR ran 7 to 11 cycles. Using its own MiXCR run on the 5' RACE reads, TCRdb lists one record per CDR3 protein. The data show about 970,000 distinct CDR3 sequences, roughly 47% seen once. This CDR3 is 15 amino acids long. Trimming removed 5 bases from V and 2 bases from J, with 12 bases in between. The germline CDR1 and CDR2 sequences are SGHAT and FQNNGV. With respect to this clonotype: Antigen: not known.

The clonotype originates from a woman aged 55-69 years in good health. This rearrangement joins TRBV11-2 to TRBJ2-2; D uncertain. Sequenced material: blood. CDR3 bases: TGTGCCAGCAGCCAACAGACAAGAAACACCGGGGAGCTGTTTTTT. It yields the protein CASSQQTRNTGELFF.